Listed here are 5 T cell receptor beta chains from one sample, sequenced in a study of immune evolution from preneoplasia to lung adenocarcinoma. Clones were sequenced by immunoSEQ multiplex PCR, and TCRdb holds only the in-frame ones, with some missing. The repertoire has roughly 4,400 clones, about four fifths of them found once; the top ten carry 29%. The sample comprised FFPE invasive lung adenocarcinoma tissue. The source is a middle-aged person with lung adenocarcinoma. Some clones in this sample may be carry-over from other donors' samples.

This clone has only one observation. Likely a read error: the CDR3 ends without its conserved phenylalanine or tryptophan. The rearrangement joins TRBV27 to TRBJ2-7, with 8 bases identical to TRBD1. The CDR3 covers 13 residues. After removal of 7 bases from V and 7 bases from J, the junction contained 9 bases not matched to a gene. Germline assignment: CDR1 MNHEY and CDR2 SMNVEV (reference sequence). For the CDR3, the DNA is TGTGCCAGCAAATCGACAGGGGTGAGGGAGCAGTACCTC. Translated: CASKSTGVREQYL.

This chain connects TRBV19 to TRBJ1-2; 7 nucleotides line up with TRBD1. The J segment lost 6 bases and the V segment lost 7 bases, leaving 2 bases of the junction unmatched. CDR1 is LNHDA and CDR2 is SQIVND in the germline V gene (reference sequence). The CDR3 runs to 11 residues. The CDR3 reads CASKRGHGYTF. CDR3 nucleotides: TGTGCCAGTAAGAGGGGGCATGGCTACACCTTC.

The chain employs TRBV18 and TRBJ2-7, with D perhaps matching TRBD2 (5 bases). This CDR3 is built from 13 residues. Germline V gene lookup returns CDR1 KGHSH and CDR2 LQKENI. The V and J ends lost 6 bases and 5 bases respectively, with 14 bases between them. In nucleotides, the CDR3 is TGTGCCAGCTCCCACAGTAAGGGAGACGAGCAGTACTTC. It encodes CASSHSKGDEQYF.

The rearrangement joins TRBV30 to TRBJ2-1; 9 bases align to TRBD2. Germline CDR1 is GTSNPN and CDR2 is SVGIG (reference sequence). V trimming: 0 bases; J trimming: 7 bases; junction bases outside the gene matches: 10. This CDR3 is built from 16 residues. CDR3 DNA sequence: TGTGCCTGGAGTGTAATTGGTAGCGGGAGTTTAAATGAGCAGTTCTTC. This gives the protein CAWSVIGSGSLNEQFF.

As for this clone: The junction and the germline gene differ at one end; a read error may be behind it. The chain couples TRBV7-9 to TRBJ2-1; unclear D gene. CDR1 is SEHNR and CDR2 is FQNEAQ in the germline V gene (reference sequence). There are 14 residues in the CDR3. The CDR3 protein is CASTLSSSYNEQFF. The CDR3 DNA reads as TGTGCCAGCACCTTATCAAGCTCCTACAATGAGCAGTTCTTC.